This T cell receptor (beta chain) was sequenced during a study of cytomegalovirus exposure and HLA in healthy donors. Points from the study as a whole: The CMV antigen specificity of three CMV-associated chains was confirmed through in vitro analysis. Cytomegalovirus association was listed for about 170 TCR beta chains.

Germline V CDR1 and CDR2: MGHRA, YSYEKL. The CDR3 loop spans 16 amino acids. The trim removed 0 bases at V and 4 bases at J, leaving 7 bases unmatched. This clone has only one observation. Its antigen is not known. PCR employed 60 Vbeta and 13 Jbeta primers. Data came from immunoSEQ multiplex PCR; TCRdb stores just in-frame clones and leaves some out. Counted here are about 80,000 clones, approximately 62% occurring once; the ten biggest clones make up 4% to 4.5%. Sequencing used PBMCs. The genes are TRBV4-1 and TRBJ2-7; 9 bases are a match to TRBD1. The clonotype was recovered from a male donor in good health and CMV-seropositive. The CDR3 loop is CASSQDQEQGAYEQYF. Here the CDR3 DNA reads TGCGCCAGCAGCCAAGATCAGGAACAGGGGGCGTACGAGCAGTACTTC.